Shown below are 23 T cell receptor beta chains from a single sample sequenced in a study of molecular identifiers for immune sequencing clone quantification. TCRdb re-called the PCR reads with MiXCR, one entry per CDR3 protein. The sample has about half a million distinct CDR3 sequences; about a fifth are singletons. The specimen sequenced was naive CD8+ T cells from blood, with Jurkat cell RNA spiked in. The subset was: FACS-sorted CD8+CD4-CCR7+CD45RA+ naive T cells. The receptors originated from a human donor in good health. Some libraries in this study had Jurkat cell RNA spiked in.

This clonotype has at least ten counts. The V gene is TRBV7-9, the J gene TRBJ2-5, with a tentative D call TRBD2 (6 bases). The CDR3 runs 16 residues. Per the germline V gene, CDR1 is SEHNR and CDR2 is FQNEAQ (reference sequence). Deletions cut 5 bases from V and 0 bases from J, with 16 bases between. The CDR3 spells CASSPVVGGHQETQYF. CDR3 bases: TGTGCCAGCAGCCCCGTAGTCGGGGGTCACCAAGAGACCCAGTACTTC.

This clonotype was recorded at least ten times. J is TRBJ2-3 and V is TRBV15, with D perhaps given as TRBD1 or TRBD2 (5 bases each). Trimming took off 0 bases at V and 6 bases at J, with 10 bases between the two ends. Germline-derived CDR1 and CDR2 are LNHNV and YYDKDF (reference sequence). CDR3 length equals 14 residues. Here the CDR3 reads CATSRDRESDTQYF. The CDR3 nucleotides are TGTGCCACCAGCAGAGACAGGGAGAGCGATACGCAGTATTTT.

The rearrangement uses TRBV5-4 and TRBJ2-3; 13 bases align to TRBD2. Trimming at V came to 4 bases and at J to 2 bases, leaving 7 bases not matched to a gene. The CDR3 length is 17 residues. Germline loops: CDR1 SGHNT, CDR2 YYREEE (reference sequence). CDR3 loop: CASSMGLAGIDTDTQYF. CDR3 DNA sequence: TGTGCCAGCAGCATGGGACTAGCGGGGATAGACACAGATACGCAGTATTTT. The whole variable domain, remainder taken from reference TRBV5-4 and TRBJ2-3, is ETGVTQSPTHLIKTRGQQVTLRCSSQSGHNTVSWYQQALGQGPQFIFQYYREEENGRGNFPPRFSGLQFPNYSSELNVNALELDDSALYLCASSMGLAGIDTDTQYFGPGTRLTVL.

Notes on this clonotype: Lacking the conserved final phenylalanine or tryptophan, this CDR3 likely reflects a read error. The DNA for the CDR3 is TGCAGTGCTAGAGATAGCGGGGTTAGTTTTGATACGCAGTATCTA. This encodes CSARDSGVSFDTQYL. The chain combines TRBV20-1 with TRBJ2-3; 8 bases match TRBD2. The J segment lost 6 bases and the V segment lost 0 bases, leaving 8 bases of the junction unmatched. This CDR3 region has 15 residues. Germline values: CDR1 DFQATT, CDR2 SNEGSKA (reference sequence).

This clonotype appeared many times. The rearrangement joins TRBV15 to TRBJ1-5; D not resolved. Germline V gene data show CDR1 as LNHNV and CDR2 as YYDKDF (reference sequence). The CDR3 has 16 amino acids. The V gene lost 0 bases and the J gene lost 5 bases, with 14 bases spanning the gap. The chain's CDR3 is CATSRDGRALHQPQHF. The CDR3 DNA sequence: TGTGCCACCAGCAGAGATGGGAGGGCTTTGCATCAGCCCCAGCATTTT.

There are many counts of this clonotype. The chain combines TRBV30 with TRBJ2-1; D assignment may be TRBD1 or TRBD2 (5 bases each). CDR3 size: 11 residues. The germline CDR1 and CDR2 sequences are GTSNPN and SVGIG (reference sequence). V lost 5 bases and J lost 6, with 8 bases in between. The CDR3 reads CAWGDGNEQFF. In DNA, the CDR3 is TGTGCCTGGGGGGACGGCAATGAGCAGTTCTTC.

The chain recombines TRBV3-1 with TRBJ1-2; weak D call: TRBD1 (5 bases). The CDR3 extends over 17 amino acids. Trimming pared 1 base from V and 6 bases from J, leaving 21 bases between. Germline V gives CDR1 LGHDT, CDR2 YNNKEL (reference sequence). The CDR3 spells CASSQVDDMRGSDGYTF. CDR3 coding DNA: TGTGCCAGCAGCCAAGTAGATGACATGCGGGGCTCCGATGGCTACACCTTC.

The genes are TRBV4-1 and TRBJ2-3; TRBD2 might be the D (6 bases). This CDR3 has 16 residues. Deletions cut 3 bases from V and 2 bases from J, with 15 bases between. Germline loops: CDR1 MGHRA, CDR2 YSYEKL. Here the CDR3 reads CASSHRTKQITDTQYF. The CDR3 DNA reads TGCGCCAGCAGCCACAGGACTAAACAAATCACAGATACGCAGTATTTT.

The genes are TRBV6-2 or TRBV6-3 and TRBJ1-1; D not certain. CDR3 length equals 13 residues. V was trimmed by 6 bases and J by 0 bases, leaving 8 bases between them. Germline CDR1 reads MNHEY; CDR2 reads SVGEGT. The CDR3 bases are TGTGCCAGCAGCACTTCCATGAACACTGAAGCTTTCTTT. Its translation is CASSTSMNTEAFF.

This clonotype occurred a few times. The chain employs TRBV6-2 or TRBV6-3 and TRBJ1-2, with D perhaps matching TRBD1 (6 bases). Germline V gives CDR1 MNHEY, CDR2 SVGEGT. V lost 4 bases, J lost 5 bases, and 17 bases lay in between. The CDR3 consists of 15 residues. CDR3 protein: CASSSELTGVYGYTF. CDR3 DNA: TGTGCCAGCAGTTCCGAATTGACAGGAGTGTATGGCTACACCTTC.

CDR3 sequence reads: CASSSDSRQAQYF. In DNA form, the CDR3 reads TGTGCCAGCAGCTCCGATTCCCGGCAAGCTCAGTACTTC. The rearrangement joins TRBV13 to TRBJ2-5; D remains unclear. Per germline, CDR1 PRHDT and CDR2 FYEKMQ (reference sequence). The V gene lost 4 bases and the J gene lost 11 bases, with 17 bases spanning the gap. There are 13 residues in the CDR3.

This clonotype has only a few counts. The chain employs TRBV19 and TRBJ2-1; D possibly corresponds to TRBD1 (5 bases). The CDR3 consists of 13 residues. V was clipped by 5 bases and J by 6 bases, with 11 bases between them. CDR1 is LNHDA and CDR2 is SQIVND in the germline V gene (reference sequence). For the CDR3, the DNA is TGTGCCAGTAGTCCAGGCAGGGCCAATGAGCAGTTCTTC. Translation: CASSPGRANEQFF.

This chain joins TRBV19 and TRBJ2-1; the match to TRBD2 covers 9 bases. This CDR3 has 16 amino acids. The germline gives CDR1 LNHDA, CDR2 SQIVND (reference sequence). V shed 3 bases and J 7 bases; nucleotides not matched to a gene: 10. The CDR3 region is CASSMGGGAFGNEQFF. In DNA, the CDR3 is TGTGCCAGTAGTATGGGCGGGGGGGCCTTCGGAAATGAGCAGTTCTTC. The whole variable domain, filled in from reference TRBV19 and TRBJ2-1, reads DGGITQSPKYLFRKEGQNVTLSCEQNLNHDAMYWYRQDPGQGLRLIYYSQIVNDFQKGDIAEGYSVSREKKESFPLTVTSAQKNPTAFYLCASSMGGGAFGNEQFFGPGTRLTVL.

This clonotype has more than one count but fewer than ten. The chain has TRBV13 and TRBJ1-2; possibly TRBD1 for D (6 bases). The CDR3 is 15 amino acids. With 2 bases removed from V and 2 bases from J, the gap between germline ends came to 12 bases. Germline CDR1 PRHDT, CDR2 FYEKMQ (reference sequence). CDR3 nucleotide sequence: TGTGCCAGCAGCTTAACGGGGGGCTTGAACTATGGCTACACCTTC. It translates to CASSLTGGLNYGYTF.

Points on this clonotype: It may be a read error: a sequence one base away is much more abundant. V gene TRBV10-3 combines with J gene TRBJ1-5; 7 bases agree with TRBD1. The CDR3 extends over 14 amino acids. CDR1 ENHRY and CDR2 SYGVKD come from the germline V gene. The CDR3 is CAISEGTENQPRHF. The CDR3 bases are TGTGCCATCAGTGAGGGGACAGAGAATCAGCCCCGGCATTTT.

The CDR3 region is CASSPVSSLNTGELFF. The CDR3 coding sequence is TGTGCCAGCAGCCCGGTTTCTAGCCTCAACACCGGGGAGCTGTTTTTT. J is TRBJ2-2 and V is TRBV9, with TRBD2 as a possible D gene (5 bases). V was cut by 4 bases and J by 2 bases, with 15 bases left in between. The germline gives CDR1 SGDLS, CDR2 YYNGEE. The CDR3 sequence is 16 residues long. The whole variable domain, filled in from reference TRBV9 and TRBJ2-2, reads DSGVTQTPKHLITATGQRVTLRCSPRSGDLSVYWYQQSLDQGLQFLIQYYNGEERAKGNILERFSAQQFPDLHSELNLSSLELGDSALYFCASSPVSSLNTGELFFGEGSRLTVL.

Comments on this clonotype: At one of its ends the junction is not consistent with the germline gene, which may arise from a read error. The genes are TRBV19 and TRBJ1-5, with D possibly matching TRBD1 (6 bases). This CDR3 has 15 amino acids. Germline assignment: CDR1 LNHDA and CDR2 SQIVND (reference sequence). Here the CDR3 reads CVSSIDQGTNQPQHF. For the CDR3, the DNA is TGTGTCAGTAGTATAGATCAGGGGACAAATCAGCCCCAGCATTTT.

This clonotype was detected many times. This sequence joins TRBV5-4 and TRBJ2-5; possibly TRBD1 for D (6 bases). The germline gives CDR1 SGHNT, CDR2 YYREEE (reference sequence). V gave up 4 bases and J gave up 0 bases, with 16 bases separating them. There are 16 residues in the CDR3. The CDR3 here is CASSAPPGDYQETQYF. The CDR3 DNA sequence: TGTGCCAGCAGCGCCCCCCCAGGGGATTACCAAGAGACCCAGTACTTC.

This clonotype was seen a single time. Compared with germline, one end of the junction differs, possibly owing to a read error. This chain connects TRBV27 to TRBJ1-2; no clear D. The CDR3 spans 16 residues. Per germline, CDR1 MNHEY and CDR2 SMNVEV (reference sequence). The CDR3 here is CASSFSPPDNNYGCTF. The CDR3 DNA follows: TGTGCCAGCAGTTTTTCCCCCCCTGACAATAACTATGGCTGCACCTTC.

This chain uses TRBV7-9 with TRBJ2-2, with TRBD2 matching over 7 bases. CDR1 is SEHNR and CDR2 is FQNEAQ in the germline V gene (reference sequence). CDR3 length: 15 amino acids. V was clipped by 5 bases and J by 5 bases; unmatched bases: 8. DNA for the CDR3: TGTGCCAGCAGCCCGGGCGGGAGACCGACCGGGGAGCTGTTTTTT. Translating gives CASSPGGRPTGELFF.

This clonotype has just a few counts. The CDR3 spells CASSLTPQGVSGELFF. DNA of the CDR3: TGTGCCAGCAGTTTAACGCCACAGGGGGTTTCCGGGGAGCTGTTTTTT. This rearrangement joins TRBV27 to TRBJ2-2; 8 bases fit TRBD1. The germline V gene encodes CDR1 MNHEY and CDR2 SMNVEV (reference sequence). This CDR3 is built from 16 residues. J lost 6 bases, V lost 2 bases, and 8 bases had no gene match.

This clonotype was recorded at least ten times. This CDR3 reads CASMQGITDTQYF. For the CDR3, the DNA is TGTGCCAGCATGCAGGGGATCACAGATACGCAGTATTTT. The chain combines TRBV7-9 with TRBJ2-3; a weak D match, TRBD1 (6 bases). The CDR3 spans 13 residues. Trimming removed 7 bases at V and 2 bases at J, with 10 bases between. In germline, CDR1 is SEHNR, CDR2 FQNEAQ (reference sequence). The full variable domain, completed using reference TRBV7-9 and TRBJ2-3, is DTGVSQNPRHKITKRGQNVTFRCDPISEHNRLYWYRQTLGQGPEFLTYFQNEAQLEKSRLLSDRFSAERPKGSFSTLEIQRTEQGDSAMYLCASMQGITDTQYFGPGTRLTVL.

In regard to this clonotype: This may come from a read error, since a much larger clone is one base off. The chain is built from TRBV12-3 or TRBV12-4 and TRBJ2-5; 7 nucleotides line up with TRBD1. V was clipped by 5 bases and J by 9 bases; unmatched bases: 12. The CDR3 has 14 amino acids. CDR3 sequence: CASSHTGDYEAQYF. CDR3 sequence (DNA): TGTGCCAGCAGTCACACAGGGGATTATGAGGCCCAGTACTTC.